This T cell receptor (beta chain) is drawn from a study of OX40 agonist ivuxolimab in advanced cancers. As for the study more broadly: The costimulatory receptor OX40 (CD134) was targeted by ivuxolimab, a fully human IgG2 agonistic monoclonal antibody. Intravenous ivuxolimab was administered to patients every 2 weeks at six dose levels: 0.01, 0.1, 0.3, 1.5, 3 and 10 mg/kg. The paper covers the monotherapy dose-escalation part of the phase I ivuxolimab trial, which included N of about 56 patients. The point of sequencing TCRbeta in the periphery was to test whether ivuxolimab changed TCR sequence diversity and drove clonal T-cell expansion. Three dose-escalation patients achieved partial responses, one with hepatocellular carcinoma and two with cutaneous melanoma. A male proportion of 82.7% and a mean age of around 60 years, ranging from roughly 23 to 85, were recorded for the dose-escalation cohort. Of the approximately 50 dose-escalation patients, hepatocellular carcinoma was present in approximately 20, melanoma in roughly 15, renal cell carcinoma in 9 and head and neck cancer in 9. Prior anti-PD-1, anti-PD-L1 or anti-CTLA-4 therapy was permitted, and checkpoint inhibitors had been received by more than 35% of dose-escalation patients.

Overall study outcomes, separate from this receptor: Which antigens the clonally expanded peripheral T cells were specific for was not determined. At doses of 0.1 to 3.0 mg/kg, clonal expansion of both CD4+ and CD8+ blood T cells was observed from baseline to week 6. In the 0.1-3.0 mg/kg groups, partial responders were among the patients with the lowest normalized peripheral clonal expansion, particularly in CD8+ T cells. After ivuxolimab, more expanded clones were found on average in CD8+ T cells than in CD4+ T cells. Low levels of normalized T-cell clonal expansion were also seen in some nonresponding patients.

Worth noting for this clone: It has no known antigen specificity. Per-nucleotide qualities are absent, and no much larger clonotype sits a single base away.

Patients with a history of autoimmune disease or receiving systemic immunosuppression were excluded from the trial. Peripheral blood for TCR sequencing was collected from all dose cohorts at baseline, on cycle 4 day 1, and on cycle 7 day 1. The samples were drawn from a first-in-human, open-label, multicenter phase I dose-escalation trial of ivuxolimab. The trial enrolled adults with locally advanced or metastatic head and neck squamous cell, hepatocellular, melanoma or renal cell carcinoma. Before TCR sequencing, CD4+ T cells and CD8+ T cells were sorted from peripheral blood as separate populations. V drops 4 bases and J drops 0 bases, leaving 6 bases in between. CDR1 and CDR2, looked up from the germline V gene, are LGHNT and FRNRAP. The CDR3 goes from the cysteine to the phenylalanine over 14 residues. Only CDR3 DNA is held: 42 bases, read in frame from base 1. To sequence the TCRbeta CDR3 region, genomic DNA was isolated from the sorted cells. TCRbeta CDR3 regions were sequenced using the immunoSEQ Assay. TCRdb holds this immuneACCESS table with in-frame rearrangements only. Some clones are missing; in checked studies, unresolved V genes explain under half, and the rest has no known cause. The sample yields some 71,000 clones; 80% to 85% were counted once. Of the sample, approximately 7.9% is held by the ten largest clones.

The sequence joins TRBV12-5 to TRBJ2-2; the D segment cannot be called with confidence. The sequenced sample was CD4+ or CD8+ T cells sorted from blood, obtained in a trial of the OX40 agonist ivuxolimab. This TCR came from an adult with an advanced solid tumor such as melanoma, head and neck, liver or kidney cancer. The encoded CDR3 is CASGSSANTGELFF. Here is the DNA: TGTGCTAGTGGTTCGTCTGCGAACACCGGGGAGCTGTTTTTT.